Listed here are 29 T cell receptor beta chains from one sample, sequenced in a study of blood T cell repertoires in COVID-19. Assay used: immunoSEQ multiplex PCR; TCRdb lists only in-frame clones, some missing. The data contain 140,000 or so clones, around 72% of them singletons. Sequenced: peripheral blood. The receptors originated from a woman between 55 and 75 years old with acute or convalescent COVID-19.

V usage is TRBV21-1 and J usage is TRBJ2-7; TRBD1 is the table's D call and was not checked against the DNA. TRBV21-1 is tagged as a pseudogene. This CDR3 comprises 16 residues. CDR3 sequence reads: CASSKQRTGERYEQYF. The CDR3 DNA reads TGTGCCAGCAGCAAACAGAGGACAGGGGAAAGATACGAGCAGTACTTC.

The chain carries TRBV4-1 and TRBJ2-5; 7 bases fit TRBD2. The CDR3 consists of 16 residues. V shed 4 bases, J shed 3 bases, and the junction held 11 bases outside the gene matches. Germline V gene data show CDR1 as MGHRA and CDR2 as YSYEKL. The CDR3 here is CASSPFFEAGKETQYF. In DNA, the CDR3 is TGCGCCAGCAGCCCCTTTTTTGAAGCGGGAAAAGAGACCCAGTACTTC.

This chain links TRBV3-1 (or the pseudogene TRBV3-2) with TRBJ2-7, with TRBD1 as a possible D gene (6 bases). Between the trimmed V and J ends, which lost 5 bases and 2 bases, there was a span of 16 bases. The CDR3 is made up of 15 amino acids. Germline CDR1 and CDR2: LGHDT and YNNKEL (reference sequence). The CDR3 DNA sequence: TGTGCCAGCAGCTCGTACACAGGGAAGACCTACGAGCAGTACTTC. Translating it yields CASSSYTGKTYEQYF.

There are a few counts of this clone. The chain is built from TRBV7-9 and TRBJ2-1, with TRBD2 identical over 16 bases. After removal of 4 bases from V and 2 bases from J, the junction contained 5 bases not matched to a gene. CDR3 length equals 18 residues. Germline V gene lookup returns CDR1 SEHNR and CDR2 FQNEAQ (reference sequence). This CDR3 is CASSSGLAGGWAYNEQFF. DNA for the CDR3: TGTGCCAGCAGCTCGGGACTAGCGGGAGGGTGGGCCTACAATGAGCAGTTCTTC.

The chain couples TRBV2 to TRBJ1-1; maybe TRBD1 (5 bases). The CDR3 runs to 13 residues. CDR1 SNHLY and CDR2 FYNNEI come from the germline V gene. The germline V and J ends were trimmed by 7 bases and 7 bases, with 16 bases remaining between them. The DNA for the CDR3 is TGTGCCAGCAAATTGTTCCGGACATTTGAAGCTTTCTTT. Translated: CASKLFRTFEAFF.

V usage is TRBV5-1 and J usage is TRBJ2-7; D remains ambiguous. CDR3 length equals 13 residues. The V gene lost 5 bases and the J gene lost 2 bases, with 11 bases spanning the gap. Germline V gene data show CDR1 as SGHRS and CDR2 as YFSETQ. CDR3 in DNA: TGCGCCAGCAGGACTCGACGTACCTACGAGCAGTACTTC. Its translation: CASRTRRTYEQYF. Combining the CDR3 with reference TRBV5-1 and TRBJ2-7 gives the whole variable domain KAGVTQTPRYLIKTRGQQVTLSCSPISGHRSVSWYQQTPGQGLQFLFEYFSETQRNKGNFPGRFSGRQFSNSRSEMNVSTLELGDSALYLCASRTRRTYEQYFGPGTRLTVT.

As to this clone: One end of the junction varies from germline; a read error may be responsible. The V gene is TRBV5-1, the J gene TRBJ2-7; 10 bases fit TRBD2. There are 16 residues in the CDR3. Germline V gene lookup returns CDR1 SGHRS and CDR2 YFSETQ. The CDR3 DNA sequence: TGCCCCAGCAGCGGGGGGGGCGGGAGAGGCACCTACGAGCAGTACTTC. Its translation is CPSSGGGGRGTYEQYF. The whole variable domain, remainder taken from reference TRBV5-1 and TRBJ2-7, is KAGVTQTPRYLIKTRGQQVTLSCSPISGHRSVSWYQQTPGQGLQFLFEYFSETQRNKGNFPGRFSGRQFSNSRSEMNVSTLELGDSALYLCPSSGGGGRGTYEQYFGPGTRLTVT.

This chain joins TRBV13 and TRBJ2-2, with TRBD2 identical over 10 bases. The germline V gene has CDR1 PRHDT and CDR2 FYEKMQ (reference sequence). The CDR3 extends over 15 amino acids. V shed 7 bases and J 5 bases; nucleotides not matched to a gene: 7. The CDR3 sequence: CASITAGGVTGELFF. In DNA form, the CDR3 reads TGTGCCAGCATCACAGCGGGAGGGGTGACCGGGGAGCTGTTTTTT.

V is TRBV2 and J is TRBJ2-7, with D perhaps matching TRBD1 (7 bases). Germline CDR1 is SNHLY and CDR2 is FYNNEI. This CDR3 comprises 15 residues. V was clipped by 7 bases and J by 2 bases, with 18 bases between them. The CDR3 nucleotides are TGTGCCAGCATGGGGAGGCAGGGGGTCGCCTACGAGCAGTACTTC. This sequence encodes CASMGRQGVAYEQYF.

The rearrangement links TRBV6-5 to TRBJ2-1; D perhaps matches TRBD2 (5 bases). The germline gives CDR1 MNHEY, CDR2 SVGAGI. CDR3 length: 15 amino acids. V was trimmed by 6 bases and J by 0 bases, leaving 12 bases between them. CDR3 loop: CASRVRRSSYNEQFF. DNA for the CDR3: TGTGCCAGCAGGGTGAGGAGGTCCTCCTACAATGAGCAGTTCTTC.

The rearrangement links TRBV7-8 to TRBJ1-5; the match to TRBD1 covers 8 bases. The V gene's germline CDR1 is SGHVS and CDR2 FQNEAQ. The V and J ends lost 4 bases and 0 bases, in that order; junction bases with no gene match: 8. This CDR3 contains 17 residues. CDR3 protein: CASSWGTGSYSNQPQHF. CDR3 nucleotide sequence: TGTGCCAGCAGCTGGGGGACAGGTAGTTATAGCAATCAGCCCCAGCATTTT.

The chain joins TRBV27 to TRBJ2-5; weak D call: TRBD2 (6 bases). CDR1 is MNHEY, CDR2 SMNVEV, per germline (reference sequence). The CDR3 extends over 12 amino acids. V was trimmed by 5 bases and J by 2 bases, leaving 6 bases between them. The CDR3, as DNA: TGTGCCAGCAGTCGGGGGCAAGAGACCCAGTACTTC. Residues: CASSRGQETQYF.

V is TRBV5-1 and J is TRBJ2-3; D may be TRBD1 (5 bases). The CDR3 is made up of 15 amino acids. The V end lost 6 bases, the J end lost 2 bases, and 16 bases lay between the germline ends. The germline V gene has CDR1 SGHRS and CDR2 YFSETQ. CDR3 sequence: CASILGHLYTDTQYF. The CDR3 nucleotides read TGCGCCAGCATCCTAGGACACCTTTACACAGATACGCAGTATTTT.

The V gene is TRBV30, the J gene TRBJ2-3, with D possibly TRBD2 on 6 matching bases. Germline lookup yields CDR1 GTSNPN and CDR2 SVGIG (reference sequence). Trimming pared 0 bases from V and 10 bases from J, leaving 14 bases between. The CDR3 is 13 residues long. CDR3 DNA: TGTGCCTGGAGTGTGGGGGGTAGTTCCCCGCAGTATTTT. Its protein product is CAWSVGGSSPQYF.

The rearrangement joins TRBV7-2 to TRBJ1-3, with D possibly TRBD1 on 6 matching bases. Germline V gene lookup returns CDR1 SGHTA and CDR2 FQGNSA. The CDR3 has 15 amino acids. Trimming shortened V by 5 bases and J by 0 bases, and 11 bases separated the two germline ends. For the CDR3, the DNA is TGTGCCAGCAGCCAAGGGGGACACTCTGGAAACACCATATATTTT. Its translation: CASSQGGHSGNTIYF. The full variable domain, completed using reference TRBV7-2 and TRBJ1-3, is GAGVSQSPSNKVTEKGKDVELRCDPISGHTALYWYRQSLGQGLEFLIYFQGNSAPDKSGLPSDRFSAERTGGSVSTLTIQRTQQEDSAVYLCASSQGGHSGNTIYFGEGSWLTVV.

This clone turned up a few times. The gene calls are TRBV30 and TRBJ2-7; 7 bases agree with TRBD2. Per the germline V gene, CDR1 is GTSNPN and CDR2 is SVGIG (reference sequence). V was pared by 2 bases and J by 4 bases, with 5 bases of the junction left unmatched. This CDR3 comprises 13 residues. This CDR3 is CAWSTGLQYEQYF. The CDR3 bases are TGTGCCTGGAGTACGGGACTACAATACGAGCAGTACTTC.

The chain combines TRBV30 with TRBJ1-6; no clear D. CDR3 length: 14 residues. V was cut by 0 bases and J by 4 bases, with 7 bases left in between. In germline, CDR1 is GTSNPN, CDR2 SVGIG (reference sequence). CDR3 sequence: CAWSVSGYNSPLHF. The CDR3 region has the DNA TGTGCCTGGAGTGTAAGCGGGTATAATTCACCCCTCCACTTT.

As concerns this clone: Because the CDR3's place on the DNA is in doubt, the DNA is left out and the CDR3 is given as listed by TCRdb. The chain employs TRBV19 and TRBJ1-5; TRBD1 reflects the table's D call only, with no check against the DNA. Germline V gene data show CDR1 as LNHDA and CDR2 as SQIVND (reference sequence). With termini counted, the CDR3 has 16 amino acids. The CDR3 loop reads CASILAHGQRNQPQHF.

J is TRBJ2-7 and V is TRBV28; 12 nucleotides match TRBD2. The V gene end was trimmed by 4 bases and the J gene end by 4 bases; junction bases not matched to a gene: 14. The CDR3 is 18 residues long. Germline loops: CDR1 MDHEN, CDR2 SYDVKM. This CDR3 reads CASSSPSSGRAFLYEQYF. The CDR3 coding sequence is TGTGCCAGCAGTTCGCCCTCTAGCGGGAGGGCCTTTTTGTACGAGCAGTACTTC.

J is TRBJ2-1 and V is TRBV13; 9 positions match TRBD1. The V segment lost 3 bases and the J segment 2 bases; nucleotides outside the gene matches: 2. Germline assignment: CDR1 PRHDT and CDR2 FYEKMQ (reference sequence). This CDR3 comprises 15 residues. The CDR3 sequence: CASSLGTGTYNEQFF. The CDR3 DNA follows: TGTGCCAGCAGCTTGGGGACAGGGACCTACAATGAGCAGTTCTTC.

This clone turned up a few times. This rearrangement joins TRBV5-6 to TRBJ1-2; TRBD1 agrees at 7 bases. Trimming cost V 4 bases and J 2 bases; bases outside gene matches: 8. The CDR3 runs to 15 residues. CDR1 and CDR2 from the germline V gene are SGHDT and YYEEEE. The CDR3 bases are TGTGCCAGCAGCCGGGGCACACAGGGGAACTATGGCTACACCTTC. Protein sequence: CASSRGTQGNYGYTF.

The chain employs TRBV3-1 (or the pseudogene TRBV3-2) and TRBJ1-4; 7 bases match TRBD1. Germline values: CDR1 LGHDT, CDR2 YNNKEL (reference sequence). There are 16 residues in the CDR3. The V and J ends lost 4 bases and 0 bases, in that order; junction bases with no gene match: 5. CDR3: CASSRGTVTTNEKLFF. DNA for the CDR3: TGTGCCAGCAGCCGAGGGACAGTCACAACTAATGAAAAACTGTTTTTT.

The chain uses TRBV2 and TRBJ1-5, with D maybe TRBD1 (5 bases). Germline CDR1 SNHLY, CDR2 FYNNEI. The CDR3 length is 14 residues. The V gene lost 4 bases and the J gene lost 3 bases, with 10 bases spanning the gap. In DNA, the CDR3 is TGTGCCAGCAGTGGGCGACAGTACAATCAGCCCCAGCATTTT. This encodes CASSGRQYNQPQHF.

The chain combines TRBV27 with TRBJ1-1; D not certain. The germline V gene encodes CDR1 MNHEY and CDR2 SMNVEV (reference sequence). The CDR3 has 11 amino acids. Trimming pared 6 bases from V and 5 bases from J, leaving 7 bases between. The DNA for the CDR3 is TGTGCCAGCAGGAGAGGAACTGAAGCTTTCTTT. Residues: CASRRGTEAFF.

The chain combines TRBV20-1 with TRBJ2-1, with D possibly TRBD1 on 6 matching bases. With 6 bases removed from V and 7 bases from J, the gap between germline ends came to 10 bases. This CDR3 contains 11 residues. In germline, CDR1 is DFQATT, CDR2 SNEGSKA (reference sequence). DNA for the CDR3: TGCAGTGCCCCAACAGGGAATGAGCAGTTCTTC. Translated, it gives CSAPTGNEQFF.

For this clone: Likely a read error: the CDR3 ends without its conserved phenylalanine or tryptophan. The DNA is omitted, as the CDR3 cannot be located on it reliably, and the CDR3 follows TCRdb's listing. The rearrangement links TRBV12-3 or TRBV12-4 to TRBJ2-7; no DNA check was done on the table's D call, TRBD2. The CDR3 is 12 amino acids in total, end residues counted. This CDR3 reads CASSRTTAPSEY.

The genes are TRBV19 and TRBJ1-2; 8 bases line up with TRBD1. V dropped 6 bases and J dropped 1; count of bases not matched to a gene: 7. Germline CDR1 LNHDA, CDR2 SQIVND (reference sequence). The CDR3 is 15 residues long. Here the CDR3 DNA reads TGTGCCAGTAGCCAAAGGACAGGGAGTAACTATGGCTACACCTTC. Translation gives CASSQRTGSNYGYTF.

This clone occurred a few times. This chain uses TRBV6-1 with TRBJ1-6; a weak D match, TRBD1 (6 bases). Deletions cut 3 bases from V and 9 bases from J, with 6 bases between. The CDR3 extends over 12 amino acids. CDR1 MNHNS and CDR2 SASEGT come from the germline V gene. The CDR3 DNA follows: TGTGCCAGCAGTGACAGGGGTTCACCCCTCCACTTT. Translated: CASSDRGSPLHF.

The chain uses TRBV6-1 and TRBJ1-1; no reliable D call. The germline V gene encodes CDR1 MNHNS and CDR2 SASEGT. This CDR3 region has 15 residues. Trimming shortened V by 3 bases and J by 6 bases, and 17 bases separated the two germline ends. As DNA, the CDR3 is TGTGCCAGCAGTGACGGGGTCAGGTTGAGGGCTGAAGCTTTCTTT. Protein: CASSDGVRLRAEAFF.